The 28 T cell receptor beta chains below all came from one sample that was sequenced in a study of blood T cell repertoires in COVID-19. Data came from immunoSEQ multiplex PCR; TCRdb stores just in-frame clones and leaves some out. The sample includes fewer than 250,000 clones, 88% seen only once; the top ten take 1% to 1.4%. The sequenced material came from peripheral blood. These receptors were taken from a man aged 25 to 40 with acute or convalescent COVID-19.

The chain joins TRBV7-6 to TRBJ2-1; TRBD2 matches at 12 bases. Per germline, CDR1 SGHVS and CDR2 FNYEAQ. V lost 5 bases and J lost 7; bases outside the gene matches: 12. CDR3 length: 17 residues. This chain's CDR3 is CASSPRLAGEGLNEQFF. In DNA, the CDR3 is TGTGCCAGCAGCCCGCGACTAGCGGGGGAAGGGTTAAATGAGCAGTTCTTC.

The chain links TRBV12-3 or TRBV12-4 to TRBJ1-4; no clear D. This CDR3 is 13 amino acids long. The V gene lost 5 bases and the J gene lost 1 base, with 5 bases spanning the gap. CDR3 in DNA: TGTGCCAGCAGTCCCCGAACTAATGAAAAACTGTTTTTT. As protein: CASSPRTNEKLFF.

The V call is TRBV24-1, the J call TRBJ2-2; 8 nucleotides agree with TRBD1. V lost 4 bases and J lost 9; bases outside the gene matches: 0. The CDR3 has 12 amino acids. The germline CDR1 and CDR2 sequences are KGHDR and SFDVKD. CDR3 loop: CATSDRGRELFF. CDR3 in DNA: TGTGCCACCAGTGACAGGGGGCGGGAGCTGTTTTTT.

The chain joins TRBV11-2 to TRBJ2-1; TRBD2 is a possible D gene (5 bases). The CDR3 loop spans 18 amino acids. Trimming shortened V by 5 bases and J by 5 bases, and 25 bases separated the two germline ends. Per the germline V gene, CDR1 is SGHAT and CDR2 is FQNNGV. The CDR3 DNA follows: TGTGCCAGCAGCCGAGAGCGGTTAGGTGCAGTGGCCGACAATGAGCAGTTCTTC. Residues: CASSRERLGAVADNEQFF.

The chain couples TRBV27 to TRBJ2-7, with 8 nucleotides matching TRBD1. CDR3 length: 16 residues. Trimming took 7 bases from V and 1 from J; bases not matched to a gene: 12. Germline V gene data show CDR1 as MNHEY and CDR2 as SMNVEV (reference sequence). The DNA of the CDR3 is TGTGCCAGCAAGACCCCCGGGCAGGGGGCTTCCTACGAGCAGTACTTC. Amino acids: CASKTPGQGASYEQYF.

The rearrangement uses TRBV28 and TRBJ2-5, with 8 bases identical to TRBD1. The ends lost 4 bases at V and 3 bases at J; junction bases unmatched: 4. This CDR3 spans 14 amino acids. Germline assignment: CDR1 MDHEN and CDR2 SYDVKM. CDR3 nucleotides: TGTGCCAGCAGTTCCTCAGGGGGCAAAGAGACCCAGTACTTC. Translation gives CASSSSGGKETQYF.

This sequence joins TRBV30 and TRBJ1-6, with D possibly being TRBD1 (6 bases). V lost 8 bases and J lost 6, with 20 bases in between. The germline gives CDR1 GTSNPN, CDR2 SVGIG (reference sequence). This CDR3 region has 15 residues. CDR3 in DNA: TGTGCCCTACGACAGGCCCAATGGGCTAATTCACCCCTCCACTTT. Residues: CALRQAQWANSPLHF.

V usage is TRBV10-1 and J usage is TRBJ1-1; 9 bases agree with TRBD1. The CDR3 totals 15 residues. Germline lookup yields CDR1 WNHNN and CDR2 SYGVQD (reference sequence). The J segment lost 1 base and the V segment lost 2 bases, leaving 2 bases of the junction unmatched. The chain's CDR3 is CASSEGQGTNTEAFF. The CDR3 DNA follows: TGCGCCAGCAGTGAGGGACAGGGGACGAACACTGAAGCTTTCTTT.

This clone was detected only once. V and J are TRBV6-6 and TRBJ2-2, with a weak D call TRBD2 (5 bases). The CDR3 is made up of 15 amino acids. Trimming left V 3 bases short and J 2 bases short, with 10 bases between. Germline-derived CDR1 and CDR2 are MNHNY and SVGAGI (reference sequence). The CDR3 bases are TGTGCCAGCAGTTATGGGCGGGCCAACACCGGGGAGCTGTTTTTT. It encodes CASSYGRANTGELFF.

This chain joins TRBV6-5 and TRBJ2-3; 13 positions agree with TRBD2. This CDR3 spans 14 amino acids. V lost 9 bases to trimming and J lost 8 bases; unmatched junction nucleotides: 8. Germline-derived CDR1 and CDR2 are MNHEY and SVGAGI. CDR3 sequence (DNA): TGTGCCAGTTCGACTAGCGGGGGGACGGTTACGCAGTATTTT. This gives the protein CASSTSGGTVTQYF.

The CDR3 DNA sequence: TGCGCCAGCAGCTCCATTGGACAGGAAGAGACCCAGTACTTC. This translates into CASSSIGQEETQYF. The chain joins TRBV5-1 to TRBJ2-5; 7 positions match TRBD1. CDR1 and CDR2 from the germline V gene are SGHRS and YFSETQ. This CDR3 spans 14 amino acids. The ends lost 3 bases at V and 3 bases at J; junction bases unmatched: 5.

This chain uses TRBV30 with TRBJ2-1; TRBD2 aligns across 8 bases. Germline V gives CDR1 GTSNPN, CDR2 SVGIG (reference sequence). J was trimmed by 7 bases and V by 0 bases; bases with no gene match: 5. The CDR3 spans 14 residues. The CDR3 here is CAWSVMRLANEQFF. In DNA, the CDR3 is TGTGCCTGGAGTGTAATGAGACTAGCGAATGAGCAGTTCTTC.

The V and J genes are TRBV6-1 and TRBJ1-5; D is unclear. From germline, CDR1 is MNHNS and CDR2 SASEGT. The CDR3 covers 15 residues. Trimming shortened V by 1 base and J by 4 bases, and 11 bases separated the two germline ends. The CDR3 loop is CASSEGAGWNQPQHF. The CDR3, as DNA: TGTGCCAGCAGTGAAGGGGCAGGTTGGAATCAGCCCCAGCATTTT.

The rearrangement uses TRBV13 and TRBJ2-1, with 7 positions matching TRBD2. The germline gives CDR1 PRHDT, CDR2 FYEKMQ (reference sequence). With V trimmed by 4 bases and J by 5 bases, 11 bases remained unmatched. CDR3 length: 16 amino acids. The CDR3 loop is CASSYKVASGNNEQFF. The CDR3 nucleotides are TGTGCCAGCAGCTATAAAGTGGCTAGCGGAAACAATGAGCAGTTCTTC.

The V call is TRBV19, the J call TRBJ1-5, with a possible D match to TRBD1 (5 bases). The CDR3 contains 15 residues. Germline V lookup: CDR1 LNHDA, CDR2 SQIVND (reference sequence). V was cut by 3 bases and J by 6 bases, with 15 bases left in between. CDR3 DNA sequence: TGTGCCAGTAGTATGGGCCCAGGGTATGGTCAGCCCCAGCATTTT. Protein product: CASSMGPGYGQPQHF. The complete variable domain, with remaining parts taken from reference TRBV19 and TRBJ1-5, reads DGGITQSPKYLFRKEGQNVTLSCEQNLNHDAMYWYRQDPGQGLRLIYYSQIVNDFQKGDIAEGYSVSREKKESFPLTVTSAQKNPTAFYLCASSMGPGYGQPQHFGDGTRLSIL.

The genes are TRBV15 and TRBJ2-5; 10 positions match TRBD2. Looked up from germline, CDR1 is LNHNV and CDR2 is YYDKDF (reference sequence). V lost 2 bases and J lost 3; bases outside the gene matches: 3. The CDR3 sequence is 15 residues long. In nucleotides, the CDR3 is TGTGCCACCAGCAGATTAAGCGGGGGGGAAGAGACCCAGTACTTC. It yields the protein CATSRLSGGEETQYF. The full variable domain, completed using reference TRBV15 and TRBJ2-5, is DAMVIQNPRYQVTQFGKPVTLSCSQTLNHNVMYWYQQKSSQAPKLLFHYYDKDFNNEADTPDNFQSRRPNTSFCFLDIRSPGLGDTAMYLCATSRLSGGEETQYFGPGTRLLVL.

The V gene is TRBV19, the J gene TRBJ2-1, with a tentative D call TRBD1 (5 bases). Trimming cost V 8 bases and J 10 bases, with 18 bases left between them. The CDR3 is 13 amino acids. Germline V gene sequence: CDR1 LNHDA, CDR2 SQIVND (reference sequence). Written as DNA, the CDR3 is TGTGCCAGTGGTTGGGGCCTGACAGCCGAGCAGTTCTTC. Translated: CASGWGLTAEQFF.

This clone is a singleton in its sample. The chain combines TRBV5-1 with TRBJ1-4; TRBD1 might be the D (5 bases). CDR1 is SGHRS, CDR2 YFSETQ, per germline. The CDR3 extends over 15 amino acids. Trimming stripped 4 bases from V and 0 bases from J, with 10 bases between. The CDR3 is CASSPGGTTNEKLFF. The CDR3 DNA reads TGCGCCAGCAGCCCCGGGGGGACAACTAATGAAAAACTGTTTTTT.

The chain uses TRBV28 and TRBJ2-1, with 9 nucleotides matching TRBD1. The germline V gene encodes CDR1 MDHEN and CDR2 SYDVKM. Losses at the gene ends were 7 bases for V and 2 bases for J; bases not matched to a gene: 6. This CDR3 region has 15 residues. The DNA for the CDR3 is TGTGCCAGCACCATCACAGGGGGCGCCTACAATGAGCAGTTCTTC. This gives the protein CASTITGGAYNEQFF.

This chain links TRBV25-1 with TRBJ1-6; D is undetermined. This CDR3 has 15 amino acids. Germline-derived CDR1 and CDR2 are MGHDK and SYGVNS. V was pared by 2 bases and J by 7 bases, with 12 bases between. This CDR3 reads CASSEATVRNSPLHF. In DNA form, the CDR3 reads TGTGCCAGCAGTGAAGCAACAGTCAGAAATTCACCCCTCCACTTT. The full variable domain, its missing parts supplied by reference TRBV25-1 and TRBJ1-6, is EADIYQTPRYLVIGTGKKITLECSQTMGHDKMYWYQQDPGMELHLIHYSYGVNSTEKGDLSSESTVSRIRTEHFPLTLESARPSHTSQYLCASSEATVRNSPLHFGNGTRLTVT.

This clone was found once. The rearrangement links TRBV7-2 to TRBJ2-1; D may be TRBD2 (6 bases). The CDR3 has 17 amino acids. From germline, CDR1 is SGHTA and CDR2 FQGNSA. The ends were cut back, 5 bases at V and 0 bases at J, with 17 bases in the middle. The chain's CDR3 is CASSHGDIAASYNEQFF. CDR3 DNA sequence: TGTGCCAGCAGCCACGGAGACATAGCGGCCTCCTACAATGAGCAGTTCTTC.

The chain joins TRBV6-1 to TRBJ1-5, with TRBD1 matching 7 bases. The germline gives CDR1 MNHNS, CDR2 SASEGT. Trimming removed 3 bases from V and 1 base from J; junction bases left unmatched: 3. The CDR3 totals 15 residues. The CDR3 region is CASSEAGGSNQPQHF. CDR3 in DNA: TGTGCCAGCAGTGAGGCAGGGGGAAGCAATCAGCCCCAGCATTTT.

The J gene is TRBJ2-2, the V gene TRBV2, with TRBD1 as a possible D gene (7 bases). The V end was cut by 5 bases, the J end by 4 bases, with 14 bases between. Germline CDR1 is SNHLY and CDR2 is FYNNEI. This CDR3 has 15 amino acids. The CDR3 DNA reads as TGTGCCAGCAGTCAAGTCAGGGGGGCCACCGGGGAGCTGTTTTTT. This codes for CASSQVRGATGELFF.

The V and J genes are TRBV15 and TRBJ2-7; TRBD1 aligns across 9 bases. CDR1 is LNHNV, CDR2 YYDKDF, per germline (reference sequence). The V and J ends lost 5 bases and 2 bases, in that order; junction bases with no gene match: 19. This CDR3 has 19 amino acids. CDR3 loop: CATSLGTHIRDRVTYEQYF. Here the CDR3 DNA reads TGTGCCACCAGCCTGGGTACACATATAAGGGACAGGGTGACCTACGAGCAGTACTTC.

The chain joins TRBV7-9 to TRBJ1-2, with D tentatively TRBD1 (6 bases). The CDR3 contains 13 residues. Trimming pared 4 bases from V and 7 bases from J, leaving 13 bases between. Germline V CDR1 and CDR2: SEHNR, FQNEAQ (reference sequence). For the CDR3, the DNA is TGTGCCAGCAGCTCCCCCAGGGACACTGGCTACACCTTC. It encodes CASSSPRDTGYTF.

This chain uses TRBV29-1 with TRBJ2-2, with D perhaps TRBD1 (6 bases). The length of the CDR3 is 12 residues. Trimming pared 4 bases from V and 6 bases from J, leaving 9 bases between. From germline, CDR1 is SQVTM and CDR2 ANQGSEA. This CDR3 is CSVGWGPGELFF. DNA of the CDR3: TGCAGCGTTGGATGGGGGCCCGGGGAGCTGTTTTTT.

This clone was seen ten or more times. The V call is TRBV4-1, the J call TRBJ1-5, with a possible D match to TRBD1 (5 bases). Deletions cut 5 bases from V and 3 bases from J, with 11 bases between. This CDR3 is built from 14 residues. The germline gives CDR1 MGHRA, CDR2 YSYEKL. The CDR3 coding sequence is TGCGCCAGCAGCGTGCCAGGGTACAATCAGCCCCAGCATTTT. Translating it yields CASSVPGYNQPQHF.

The V call is TRBV18, the J call TRBJ2-7, with D possibly TRBD1 on 5 matching bases. This CDR3 contains 15 residues. In germline, CDR1 is KGHSH, CDR2 LQKENI. V lost 2 bases and J lost 5, with 16 bases in between. The CDR3 bases are TGTGCCAGCTCACCAATAAGGCAGGGTATAAACGAGCAGTACTTC. This sequence encodes CASSPIRQGINEQYF.